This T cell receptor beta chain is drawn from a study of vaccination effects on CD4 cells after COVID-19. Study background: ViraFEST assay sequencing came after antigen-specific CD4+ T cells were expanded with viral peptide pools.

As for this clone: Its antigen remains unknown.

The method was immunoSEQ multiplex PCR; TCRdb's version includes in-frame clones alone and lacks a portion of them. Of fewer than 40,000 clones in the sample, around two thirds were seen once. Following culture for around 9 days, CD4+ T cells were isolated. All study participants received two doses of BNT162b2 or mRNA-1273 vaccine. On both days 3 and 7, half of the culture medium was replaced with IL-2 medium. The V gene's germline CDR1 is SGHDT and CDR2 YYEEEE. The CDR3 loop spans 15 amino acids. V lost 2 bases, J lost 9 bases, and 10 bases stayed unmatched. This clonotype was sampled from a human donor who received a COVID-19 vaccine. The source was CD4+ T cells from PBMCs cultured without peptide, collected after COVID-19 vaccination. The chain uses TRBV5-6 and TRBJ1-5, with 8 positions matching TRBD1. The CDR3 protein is CASSFSPGQDGPQHF. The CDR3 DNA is TGTGCCAGCAGCTTCTCTCCGGGACAGGATGGGCCCCAGCATTTT.